A single sample gave rise to the 22 T cell receptor beta chains below, sequenced in a study of shared clonotypes between healthy human individuals. Produced via immunoSEQ multiplex PCR; TCRdb's table is partial and in-frame only. The top ten clones hold about 0.13% of a sample with a few million clones, more than 90% of them seen once. Sequencing was carried out using naive CD4+ T cells sorted from blood. Subset noted: CD45RA+ positively selected. The receptor source for this set is a man in his late teens or twenties in good health.

V and J are TRBV7-2 and TRBJ2-5; D possibly corresponds to TRBD1 (6 bases). The length of the CDR3 is 14 residues. Germline V gene lookup returns CDR1 SGHTA and CDR2 FQGNSA. V dropped 5 bases and J dropped 5 bases, with 15 bases sitting between them. CDR3 protein: CASSKGDDRETQYF. The CDR3 DNA follows: TGTGCCAGCAGCAAGGGGGACGATCGCGAGACCCAGTACTTC.

The chain recombines TRBV27 with TRBJ1-5; TRBD1 might be the D (6 bases). V lost 6 bases to trimming and J lost 0 bases, with 12 bases between them. CDR1 MNHEY and CDR2 SMNVEV come from the germline V gene (reference sequence). This CDR3 is 15 amino acids long. CDR3 protein: CASRGSGVSNQPQHF. In DNA, the CDR3 is TGTGCCAGCAGAGGATCAGGGGTTAGCAATCAGCCCCAGCATTTT.

As for this clone: Other DNA sequences in the sample encode the same CDR3. The genes are TRBV27 and TRBJ2-7; D not certain. The CDR3 length is 13 residues. CDR1 MNHEY and CDR2 SMNVEV come from the germline V gene (reference sequence). V dropped 3 bases and J dropped 0 bases, with 6 bases sitting between them. The CDR3 sequence: CASSFPNSYEQYF. The CDR3 region has the DNA TGTGCCAGCAGTTTCCCGAACTCCTACGAGCAGTACTTC.

This chain joins TRBV19 and TRBJ1-2, with 7 positions matching TRBD1. This CDR3 is built from 14 residues. The germline V gene encodes CDR1 LNHDA and CDR2 SQIVND (reference sequence). V lost 3 bases, J lost 6 bases, and 7 bases stayed unmatched. The CDR3 protein is CASSIRQGPHGYTF. The CDR3 DNA follows: TGTGCCAGTAGTATCAGACAGGGACCTCATGGCTACACCTTC.

The chain employs TRBV6-1 and TRBJ2-1, with D perhaps assigned TRBD1 or TRBD2 (5 bases each). V lost 3 bases and J 2 bases, leaving 11 bases between the germline ends. The germline V gene encodes CDR1 MNHNS and CDR2 SASEGT. The CDR3 runs 15 residues. The CDR3 here is CASSDLGGPYNEQFF. The CDR3 coding sequence is TGTGCCAGCAGTGATCTTGGGGGACCCTACAATGAGCAGTTCTTC.

The chain recombines TRBV5-1 with TRBJ2-1; 11 bases align to TRBD1. There are 15 residues in the CDR3. Trimming removed 4 bases from V and 10 bases from J; junction bases left unmatched: 10. Germline V gene sequence: CDR1 SGHRS, CDR2 YFSETQ. CDR3 DNA: TGCGCCAGCAGCCCGGGACAGGGGGTCTCAGGAGAGCAGTTCTTC. Translation: CASSPGQGVSGEQFF.

This chain joins TRBV5-4 and TRBJ1-1; tentative D call: TRBD1 (5 bases). Trimming took off 5 bases at V and 3 bases at J, with 11 bases between the two ends. The length of the CDR3 is 13 residues. Germline V gene lookup returns CDR1 SGHNT and CDR2 YYREEE (reference sequence). Here the CDR3 DNA reads TGTGCCAGCAGGACCGGGACGGACACTGAAGCTTTCTTT. As protein: CASRTGTDTEAFF.

V is TRBV5-6 and J is TRBJ2-1; D gene uncertain. Trimming cost V 0 bases and J 9 bases, with 7 bases left between them. The CDR3 totals 12 residues. Per the germline V gene, CDR1 is SGHDT and CDR2 is YYEEEE. CDR3 in DNA: TGTGCCAGCAGCTTGGTATTCGGTGAGCAGTTCTTC. It codes for CASSLVFGEQFF.

The CDR3 region has the DNA TGCGCCAGCAGCTTGGACAGGGGTACGGATGTTCAGCGGTGGTACTTC. Protein: CASSLDRGTDVQRWYF. J is TRBJ2-7 and V is TRBV5-1; 7 bases align to TRBD1. The germline V gene encodes CDR1 SGHRS and CDR2 YFSETQ. V lost 0 bases to trimming and J lost 12 bases; unmatched junction nucleotides: 18. The CDR3 contains 16 residues.

CDR3 region: CASSQSTEETQYF. The CDR3 DNA reads TGTGCCAGCAGTCAGTCGACAGAAGAGACCCAGTACTTC. The chain joins TRBV11-3 to TRBJ2-5, with D maybe TRBD1 (5 bases). The CDR3 has 13 amino acids. From germline, CDR1 is SGHNT and CDR2 YENEEA. V was pared by 6 bases and J by 3 bases, with 11 bases between.

The chain uses TRBV9 and TRBJ2-1, with D perhaps assigned TRBD1 or TRBD2 (6 bases each). Trimming shortened V by 4 bases and J by 5 bases, and 25 bases separated the two germline ends. Germline CDR1 SGDLS, CDR2 YYNGEE. There are 18 residues in the CDR3. Here the CDR3 DNA reads TGTGCCAGCAGCCCCGATCCCGAGGGGGGCAGGCTAGACAATGAGCAGTTCTTC. Translating gives CASSPDPEGGRLDNEQFF.

The chain employs TRBV28 and TRBJ1-4, with 7 bases aligning to TRBD1. Losses at the gene ends were 6 bases for V and 7 bases for J; bases not matched to a gene: 11. This CDR3 spans 15 amino acids. Germline V gives CDR1 MDHEN, CDR2 SYDVKM. The CDR3 nucleotides are TGTGCCAGCAGCCCCGGAGGGGGCTTGAGTGAAAAACTGTTTTTT. It translates to CASSPGGGLSEKLFF.

The chain carries TRBV4-3 and TRBJ1-3; D gene unclear. The CDR3 extends over 13 amino acids. The germline V gene encodes CDR1 LGHNA and CDR2 YSLEER. The V end lost 0 bases, the J end lost 11 bases, and 11 bases lay between the germline ends. The CDR3 is CASSQDQGDPIYF. DNA of the CDR3: TGCGCCAGCAGCCAAGATCAAGGAGACCCCATATATTTT.

As DNA, the CDR3 is TGTGCCTGGAGTCCTACAGGGGAAAAACTGTTTTTT. Protein sequence: CAWSPTGEKLFF. The gene calls are TRBV30 and TRBJ1-4, with a tentative D call TRBD1 (6 bases). The CDR3 spans 12 residues. The ends were cut back, 2 bases at V and 8 bases at J, with 9 bases in the middle. Germline V CDR1 and CDR2: GTSNPN, SVGIG (reference sequence). The full variable domain, its missing parts supplied by reference TRBV30 and TRBJ1-4, is SQTIHQWPATLVQPVGSPLSLECTVEGTSNPNLYWYRQAAGRGLQLLFYSVGIGQISSEVPQNLSASRPQDRQFILSSKKLLLSDSGFYLCAWSPTGEKLFFGSGTQLSVL.

J is TRBJ2-7 and V is TRBV6-5; D may be TRBD2 (5 bases). Germline CDR1 MNHEY, CDR2 SVGAGI. The CDR3 runs 15 residues. Trimming took off 1 base at V and 2 bases at J, with 12 bases between the two ends. The DNA of the CDR3 is TGTGCCAGCAGTTACTATAGCGCGAACACCTACGAGCAGTACTTC. Its protein product is CASSYYSANTYEQYF.

Details on this clone: In the same sample, other DNA sequences code for this CDR3. The V and J genes are TRBV30 and TRBJ2-1; D is unclear. V was cut by 0 bases and J by 6 bases, with 6 bases left in between. This CDR3 is 12 amino acids long. Per germline, CDR1 GTSNPN and CDR2 SVGIG (reference sequence). The CDR3 spells CAWSVNSNEQFF. In DNA form, the CDR3 reads TGTGCCTGGAGTGTAAACAGCAATGAGCAGTTCTTC.

This rearrangement joins TRBV5-1 to TRBJ2-2, with D possibly being TRBD1 (6 bases). Germline-derived CDR1 and CDR2 are SGHRS and YFSETQ. This CDR3 contains 14 residues. V lost 5 bases, J lost 3 bases, and 11 bases lay in between. CDR3 in DNA: TGCGCCAGCAGTCGGACAGACCACACCGGGGAGCTGTTTTTT. It encodes CASSRTDHTGELFF.

This clone came up once. The V and J genes are TRBV29-1 and TRBJ1-3; TRBD1 is a possible D gene (5 bases). This CDR3 is built from 13 residues. The V and J ends lost 4 bases and 2 bases respectively, with 9 bases between them. The germline V gene encodes CDR1 SQVTM and CDR2 ANQGSEA. CDR3 protein: CSVGRGAGNTIYF. The DNA for the CDR3 is TGCAGCGTTGGGCGGGGGGCTGGAAACACCATATATTTT.

This clone was counted a few times. J is TRBJ1-1 and V is TRBV6-5; TRBD1 matches 7 bases. Germline V gene sequence: CDR1 MNHEY, CDR2 SVGAGI. V lost 5 bases, J lost 6 bases, and 9 bases stayed unmatched. The CDR3 totals 14 residues. CDR3 nucleotides: TGTGCCAGCAGTCATTCTGACAGGGATGCTGAAGCTTTCTTT. This codes for CASSHSDRDAEAFF.

The V call is TRBV4-2, the J call TRBJ2-3; D might be TRBD1 (6 bases). Germline CDR1 reads LGHNA; CDR2 reads YNFKEQ. Trimming shortened V by 5 bases and J by 4 bases, and 13 bases separated the two germline ends. The CDR3 spans 14 residues. The CDR3 coding sequence is TGTGCCAGCAGCTCAGAGGGGGAAGCAGATACGCAGTATTTT. Translation gives CASSSEGEADTQYF.

The chain combines TRBV11-2 with TRBJ1-2; 8 nucleotides match TRBD1. The trim removed 1 base at V and 6 bases at J, leaving 7 bases unmatched. Per germline, CDR1 SGHAT and CDR2 FQNNGV. CDR3 length: 15 amino acids. CDR3 in amino acids: CASSLVAGGSHGYTF. CDR3 sequence (DNA): TGTGCCAGCAGCTTAGTAGCAGGGGGCTCACATGGCTACACCTTC.

The chain has TRBV5-1 and TRBJ2-2, with 9 bases aligning to TRBD1. Germline V CDR1 and CDR2: SGHRS, YFSETQ. The CDR3 spans 14 residues. The CDR3 sequence: CASQGQGHTGELFF. CDR3 bases: TGCGCGAGCCAGGGACAGGGACACACCGGGGAGCTGTTTTTT.